The 17 T cell receptor beta chains below all came from one sample that was sequenced in a study of T-cell memory formation after mild COVID-19. TCRdb analysed the 5' RACE reads with MiXCR anew, one entry per CDR3 protein. Of roughly 200,000 distinct CDR3 sequences listed, 9.5% are singletons. The material sequenced was PBMCs or a T cell subset sorted from them (not recorded which). The source is a man aged 18 to 29 who had mild COVID-19 (a few samples of this study predate the infection). Cell type and time point are not known.

The rearrangement uses TRBV28 and TRBJ1-5, with a tentative D call TRBD1 (5 bases). The length of the CDR3 is 17 residues. Germline loops: CDR1 MDHEN, CDR2 SYDVKM. V lost 5 bases and J 2 bases, leaving 19 bases between the germline ends. CDR3 protein: CASSRLVAGFGNQPQHF. The CDR3 nucleotides read TGTGCCAGCAGTCGACTCGTCGCAGGGTTTGGCAATCAGCCCCAGCATTTT.

The chain has TRBV20-1 and TRBJ2-2; TRBD1 matches 9 bases. The CDR3 totals 15 residues. V lost 3 bases, J lost 4 bases, and 6 bases stayed unmatched. Germline V gene lookup returns CDR1 DFQATT and CDR2 SNEGSKA (reference sequence). CDR3 protein: CSASNPTGGTGELFF. The CDR3 DNA reads as TGCAGTGCTAGCAACCCGACAGGGGGCACCGGGGAGCTGTTTTTT.

The rearrangement joins TRBV7-3 to TRBJ2-1; the D gene is possibly TRBD2 (6 bases). Trimming removed 1 base from V and 0 bases from J, with 10 bases in between. Germline V lookup: CDR1 SGHTA, CDR2 FQGTGA. The CDR3 has 16 amino acids. CDR3 protein: CASSLSGVNSYNEQFF. CDR3 nucleotides: TGTGCCAGCAGCTTAAGCGGGGTGAACTCCTACAATGAGCAGTTCTTC. Looking up the rest from reference TRBV7-3 and TRBJ2-1 gives the full variable domain: GAGVSQTPSNKVTEKGKYVELRCDPISGHTALYWYRQSLGQGPEFLIYFQGTGAADDSGLPNDRFFAVRPEGSVSTLKIQRTERGDSAVYLCASSLSGVNSYNEQFFGPGTRLTVL.

This chain uses TRBV2 with TRBJ1-1; a possible D gene is TRBD1 (5 bases). With 0 bases removed from V and 5 bases from J, the gap between germline ends came to 16 bases. CDR3 length equals 16 residues. Per germline, CDR1 SNHLY and CDR2 FYNNEI. CDR3 protein: CASSEALFGAATEAFF. The CDR3 nucleotides are TGTGCCAGCAGTGAAGCGCTTTTCGGGGCCGCGACTGAAGCTTTCTTT.

This clonotype was seen ten or more times. The gene calls are TRBV29-1 and TRBJ2-1; tentatively, D is TRBD1 (8 bases). V dropped 7 bases and J dropped 4 bases, with 20 bases sitting between them. Germline assignment: CDR1 SQVTM and CDR2 ANQGSEA. CDR3 length equals 15 residues. The CDR3 sequence is CSARGDRSLYNEQFF. The DNA of the CDR3 is TGCAGCGCCCGGGGGGACAGGTCGCTTTACAATGAGCAGTTCTTC.

The rearrangement uses TRBV9 and TRBJ2-3; D gene unclear. The CDR3 has 15 amino acids. Trimming pared 3 bases from V and 1 base from J, leaving 12 bases between. Germline loops: CDR1 SGDLS, CDR2 YYNGEE. This chain's CDR3 is CASSAAVGGTDTQYF. CDR3 in DNA: TGTGCCAGCAGCGCCGCCGTTGGTGGCACAGATACGCAGTATTTT.

This clonotype was seen ten or more times. The CDR3 region has the DNA TGTGCCAGCAGCCCTGATGGAGCTACCTATGGCTACACCTTC. The encoded protein is CASSPDGATYGYTF. The V and J genes are TRBV7-2 and TRBJ1-2, with D unclear. V lost 5 bases and J lost 4, with 14 bases in between. The CDR3 has 14 amino acids. CDR1 SGHTA and CDR2 FQGNSA come from the germline V gene. Drawing the rest from reference TRBV7-2 and TRBJ1-2, the complete variable domain is GAGVSQSPSNKVTEKGKDVELRCDPISGHTALYWYRQSLGQGLEFLIYFQGNSAPDKSGLPSDRFSAERTGGSVSTLTIQRTQQEDSAVYLCASSPDGATYGYTFGSGTRLTVV.

There are many counts of this clonotype. The chain is built from TRBV12-5 and TRBJ2-7; D is undetermined. Between the trimmed V and J ends, which lost 0 bases and 7 bases, there was a span of 19 bases. The CDR3 runs to 16 residues. Germline lookup yields CDR1 LGHNT and CDR2 FRNRAP. Here the CDR3 reads CASGLVFLSEVEEQYF. Written as DNA, the CDR3 is TGTGCTAGTGGTTTGGTCTTTCTTTCCGAGGTCGAGGAGCAGTACTTC.

V is TRBV21-1 and J is TRBJ2-2; the DNA was not compared with TRBD1, the D call given in the table. TRBV21-1 is given as a pseudogene. This CDR3 comprises 14 residues. The CDR3 sequence is CASSLLGGTGELFF. In DNA, the CDR3 is TGTGCCAGCAGCCTCCTGGGGGGGACCGGGGAGCTGTTTTTT.

This clonotype showed up just a few times. J is TRBJ2-7 and V is TRBV7-2; either TRBD1 or TRBD2 may fit D (6 bases each). Looked up from germline, CDR1 is SGHTA and CDR2 is FQGNSA. This CDR3 comprises 12 residues. V was trimmed by 5 bases and J by 12 bases, leaving 17 bases between them. CDR3 protein: CASSELRGRGYF. DNA of the CDR3: TGTGCCAGCAGCGAACTTCGGGGGCGGGGGTACTTC. The full variable domain, with the rest looked up from reference TRBV7-2 and TRBJ2-7, is GAGVSQSPSNKVTEKGKDVELRCDPISGHTALYWYRQSLGQGLEFLIYFQGNSAPDKSGLPSDRFSAERTGGSVSTLTIQRTQQEDSAVYLCASSELRGRGYFGPGTRLTVT.

CDR3 in amino acids: CASSQGTENTEAFF. Here the CDR3 DNA reads TGTGCCAGCAGCCAAGGGACAGAGAACACTGAAGCTTTCTTT. The rearrangement joins TRBV4-2 to TRBJ1-1; D perhaps matches TRBD1 (6 bases). Trimming removed 1 base at V and 1 base at J, with 7 bases between. This CDR3 comprises 14 residues. Germline lookup yields CDR1 LGHNA and CDR2 YNFKEQ.

The chain couples TRBV2 to TRBJ1-1, with D uncertain. The germline CDR1 and CDR2 sequences are SNHLY and FYNNEI. V lost 3 bases and J 0 bases, leaving 5 bases between the germline ends. The CDR3 is made up of 13 amino acids. For the CDR3, the DNA is TGTGCCAGCAGTGAGGTAGTGAACACTGAAGCTTTCTTT. Translated: CASSEVVNTEAFF. The full variable domain, completed using reference TRBV2 and TRBJ1-1, is EPEVTQTPSHQVTQMGQEVILRCVPISNHLYFYWYRQILGQKVEFLVSFYNNEISEKSEIFDDQFSVERPDGSNFTLKIRSTKLEDSAMYFCASSEVVNTEAFFGQGTRLTVV.

This clonotype came up a few times. The rearrangement uses TRBV7-2 and TRBJ2-7, with 9 bases lining up with TRBD2. The CDR3 runs 14 residues. Germline-derived CDR1 and CDR2 are SGHTA and FQGNSA. V lost 5 bases and J lost 0; bases outside the gene matches: 2. The CDR3 DNA reads as TGTGCCAGCAGCCCAGCGGGGGGCTCCTACGAGCAGTACTTC. The encoded protein is CASSPAGGSYEQYF.

This clonotype was seen only a few times. The chain has TRBV28 and TRBJ2-4; 8 bases fit TRBD1. This CDR3 contains 14 residues. Germline lookup yields CDR1 MDHEN and CDR2 SYDVKM. The V and J ends lost 8 bases and 0 bases, in that order; junction bases with no gene match: 3. CDR3 bases: TGTGCCAGCGGACAGGGAGTAGCCAAAAACATTCAGTACTTC. This translates into CASGQGVAKNIQYF.

This clonotype showed up just a few times. The chain recombines TRBV4-1 with TRBJ2-2; no reliable D call. V was pared by 4 bases and J by 1 base, with 13 bases between. Germline-derived CDR1 and CDR2 are MGHRA and YSYEKL. The CDR3 consists of 16 residues. CDR3 bases: TGCGCCAGCAGCCTGTTCCCCCGGAAGAACACCGGGGAGCTGTTTTTT. Its translation: CASSLFPRKNTGELFF.

The J gene is TRBJ2-7, the V gene TRBV9; weak D call: TRBD2 (5 bases). The CDR3 totals 15 residues. The V and J ends lost 0 bases and 2 bases respectively, with 12 bases between them. In germline, CDR1 is SGDLS, CDR2 YYNGEE. The chain's CDR3 is CASSVAWQTTYEQYF. The CDR3 region has the DNA TGTGCCAGCAGCGTAGCTTGGCAGACTACCTACGAGCAGTACTTC.

V and J are TRBV4-3 and TRBJ1-6, with 10 bases matching TRBD1. The J segment lost 7 bases and the V segment lost 1 base, leaving 4 bases of the junction unmatched. The CDR3 runs to 16 residues. Germline V gene data show CDR1 as LGHNA and CDR2 as YSLEER. DNA of the CDR3: TGCGCCAGCAGCCAAGCTCGGGACAGGGGCAATTCACCCCTCCACTTT. Encoded protein: CASSQARDRGNSPLHF.